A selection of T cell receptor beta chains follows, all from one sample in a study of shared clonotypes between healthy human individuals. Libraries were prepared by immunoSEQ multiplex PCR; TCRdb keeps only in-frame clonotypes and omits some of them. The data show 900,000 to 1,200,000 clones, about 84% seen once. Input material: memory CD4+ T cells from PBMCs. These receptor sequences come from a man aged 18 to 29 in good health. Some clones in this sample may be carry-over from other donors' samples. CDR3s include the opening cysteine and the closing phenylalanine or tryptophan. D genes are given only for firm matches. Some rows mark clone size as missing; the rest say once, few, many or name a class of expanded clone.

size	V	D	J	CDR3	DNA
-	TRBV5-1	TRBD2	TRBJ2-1	CASSPGLSYNEQFF	TGCGCCAGCAGCCCGGGACTAAGCTACAATGAGCAGTTCTTC
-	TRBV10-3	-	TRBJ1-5	CAISEVGWDQPQHF	TGTGCCATCAGTGAGGTCGGGTGGGATCAGCCCCAGCATTTT
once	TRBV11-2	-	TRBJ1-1	CASSFTSGYGVTEAFF	TGTGCCAGCAGCTTCACCTCAGGGTATGGGGTCACTGAAGCTTTCTTT
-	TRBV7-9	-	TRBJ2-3	CASRELDTQYF	TGTGCCAGCAGGGAGTTGGATACGCAGTATTTT
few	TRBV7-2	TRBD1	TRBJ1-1	CASSLQGETEAFF	TGTGCCAGCAGCCTACAGGGGGAGACTGAAGCTTTCTTT
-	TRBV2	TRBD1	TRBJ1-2	CARDRDRAHNYGYTF	TGTGCTCGGGACCGTGACAGGGCCCATAACTATGGCTACACCTTC
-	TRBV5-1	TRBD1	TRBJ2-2	CASSYGQENTGELFF	TGCGCCAGCAGCTATGGACAGGAGAACACCGGGGAGCTGTTTTTT
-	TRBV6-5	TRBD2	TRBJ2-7	CASRPTSEGSYEQYF	TGTGCCAGCAGACCAACTAGCGAAGGCTCCTACGAGCAGTACTTC
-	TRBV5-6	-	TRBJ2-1	CASSPGVAWLNNEQFF	TGTGCCAGCAGCCCCGGGGTAGCCTGGCTCAACAATGAGCAGTTCTTC
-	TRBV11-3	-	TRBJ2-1	CASSLGDGEQFF	TGTGCCAGCAGCTTAGGGGACGGCGAGCAGTTCTTC
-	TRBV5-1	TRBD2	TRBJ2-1	CASSLGLAGNNEQFF	TGCGCCAGCAGCTTAGGACTAGCGGGAAACAATGAGCAGTTCTTC
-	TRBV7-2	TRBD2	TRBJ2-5	CASSLGASGRSGTQYF	TGTGCCAGCAGCTTAGGGGCTAGCGGGAGGTCGGGAACCCAGTACTTC
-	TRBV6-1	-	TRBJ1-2	CASSEARRGYTF	TGTGCCAGCAGTGAAGCGCGTCGGGGCTACACCTTC
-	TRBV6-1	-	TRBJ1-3	CAVTFGMSGNTIYF	TGTGCCGTGACCTTCGGTATGTCTGGAAACACCATATATTTT
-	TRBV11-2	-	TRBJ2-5	CASSLTSTDPDEETQYF	TGTGCCAGCAGCTTAACAAGTACAGACCCTGACGAAGAGACCCAGTACTTC
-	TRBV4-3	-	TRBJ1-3	CASSQDSIGAGRGNTIYF	TGCGCCAGCAGCCAAGATTCGATTGGGGCAGGACGAGGAAACACCATATATTTT
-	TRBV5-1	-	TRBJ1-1	CASSVPGALEAFF	TGCGCCAGCAGCGTCCCGGGGGCGCTGGAAGCTTTCTTT
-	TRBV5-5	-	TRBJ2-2	CASSLIRETGELFF	TGTGCCAGCAGCTTGATCAGGGAAACCGGGGAGCTGTTTTTT
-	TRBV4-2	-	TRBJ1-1	CASSQAMLIGGPEAFF	TGTGCCAGCAGCCAAGCTATGTTAATCGGGGGTCCTGAAGCTTTCTTT
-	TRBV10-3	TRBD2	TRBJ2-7	CAISESISGSSAGYEQYF	TGTGCCATCAGTGAGTCAATTAGCGGGAGCTCGGCAGGATACGAGCAGTACTTC
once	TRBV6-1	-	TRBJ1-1	CASNIQRDTEAFF	TGTGCCAGCAATATTCAAAGGGACACTGAAGCTTTCTTT
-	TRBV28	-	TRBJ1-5	CASSLVDDQPQHF	TGTGCCAGCAGTTTAGTGGATGATCAGCCCCAGCATTTT
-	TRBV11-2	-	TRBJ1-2	CASSLEVLGAAGWYGYTF	TGTGCCAGCAGCTTAGAAGTTCTTGGAGCCGCAGGGTGGTATGGCTACACCTTC
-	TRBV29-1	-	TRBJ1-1	CSGLGGFRDTEAFF	TGCAGCGGTCTCGGGGGATTCAGGGACACTGAAGCTTTCTTT
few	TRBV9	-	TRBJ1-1	CASSVGENTEAFF	TGTGCCAGCAGCGTAGGTGAGAACACTGAAGCTTTCTTT
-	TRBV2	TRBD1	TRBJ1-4	CASSLRGRNEKLFF	TGTGCCAGCAGCCTCAGGGGGAGGAATGAAAAACTGTTTTTT